This TCR beta chain was captured in a study of metastatic and nonmetastatic thyroid tumors. Germline assignment: CDR1 MDHEN and CDR2 SYDVKM. V lost 4 bases to trimming and J lost 5 bases; unmatched junction nucleotides: 16. This CDR3 comprises 17 residues. This clone was observed a few times. Its antigen is still unknown. TCRdb recomputed clones from the PCR reads via MiXCR. Here the sample spans roughly 20,000 clones, over 25% being singletons. Ahead of thyroid surgery, no patient had received treatment of any kind. Overall study results and limits: According to reports, the diversity of TCR beta was significantly higher in malignant thyroid tumors than in benign nodules, and this held in both blood and tumor samples.

This sequence originates from a female donor with papillary thyroid cancer or a benign thyroid nodule (not recorded which). Some clones in this sample may be carry-over from other donors' samples. The rearrangement links TRBV28 to TRBJ2-7; the match to TRBD2 covers 8 bases. The material sequenced was blood. In DNA form, the CDR3 reads TGTGCCAGCAGTTCCACCGGAGGAGCGGGAGCCCCCGACGAGCAGTACTTC. Translating it yields CASSSTGGAGAPDEQYF.